This record looks at one T cell receptor beta chain sequence and its context. Antigen: not known. TCRdb recomputed calls from the 5' RACE reads with MiXCR, one row per CDR3 protein. The sample lists about 700,000 distinct CDR3 sequences, approximately 6% occurring once. This sample is part of a study of identical twins. The study, taken as a whole, reports: Zero-insertion analyses might be partly confounded by invariant T cells like MAIT and iNKT. While abundant cord blood beta clonotypes carried fewer insertions, memory repertoires showed no such pattern. Out-of-frame beta chain sequences displayed weaker excess sharing between twins.

The germline V gene has CDR1 SNHLY and CDR2 FYNNEI. The V and J ends lost 7 bases and 4 bases, in that order; junction bases with no gene match: 10. The CDR3 contains 15 residues. Sample: naive T cells sorted from blood. This chain connects TRBV2 to TRBJ2-1, with TRBD2 matching 7 bases. This TCR was recovered from a man between 18 and 35 years old in good health. CDR3 coding DNA: TGTGCCAGCAAGTTCGGGACTATCCTATACAATGAGCAGTTCTTC. This encodes CASKFGTILYNEQFF.